The 21 T cell receptor beta chains below come from one sample, sequenced in a study of regulatory T cells. The primer mix had 52 TRBV and 13 TRBJ primers. Data came from immunoSEQ multiplex PCR; TCRdb stores just in-frame clones and leaves some out. The data show some 10,000 clones, over 70% seen once. The source material was CD8+ T cells sorted from blood. The receptors derive from a person aged 18-29 years with CD3G deficiency.

A few counts support this clone. The chain uses TRBV7-8 and TRBJ2-1; D gene ambiguous. Trimming took 5 bases from V and 2 from J, leaving 16 bases between them. This CDR3 contains 16 residues. CDR1 SGHVS and CDR2 FQNEAQ come from the germline V gene. The CDR3 here is CASSLPPRLAYNEQFF. In DNA, the CDR3 is TGTGCCAGCAGCCTACCCCCCCGACTGGCCTACAATGAGCAGTTCTTC.

The rearrangement uses TRBV5-1 and TRBJ2-7; TRBD2 matches at 11 bases. Trimming at V came to 2 bases and at J to 5 bases, leaving 6 bases not matched to a gene. The CDR3 is 15 amino acids. CDR1 and CDR2 (germline): SGHRS, YFSETQ. The CDR3: CASSLTSGSTHEQYF. DNA for the CDR3: TGCGCCAGCAGCTTAACTAGCGGGAGTACCCACGAGCAGTACTTC.

This clone has only a few counts. V gene TRBV11-3 combines with J gene TRBJ2-3; tentative D call: TRBD1 (5 bases). Germline values: CDR1 SGHNT, CDR2 YENEEA. The germline V and J ends were trimmed by 4 bases and 4 bases, with 12 bases remaining between them. The CDR3 contains 14 residues. The CDR3 protein is CASSSGQGADTQYF. The CDR3 coding sequence is TGTGCCAGCAGCTCAGGGCAGGGCGCAGATACGCAGTATTTT.

The V call is TRBV5-1, the J call TRBJ2-6; maybe TRBD1 (5 bases). Trimming removed 3 bases at V and 3 bases at J, with 7 bases between. This CDR3 spans 14 amino acids. Germline CDR1 reads SGHRS; CDR2 reads YFSETQ. The DNA for the CDR3 is TGCGCCAGCAGCTCAGGGATTGGGGCCAACGTCCTGACTTTC. Translation gives CASSSGIGANVLTF.

The V and J genes are TRBV7-9 and TRBJ2-1; 8 nucleotides align to TRBD1. Germline V CDR1 and CDR2: SEHNR, FQNEAQ (reference sequence). V was clipped by 4 bases and J by 4 bases; unmatched bases: 3. This CDR3 region has 14 residues. For the CDR3, the DNA is TGTGCCAGCAGCTCCGGGACAGGATACAATGAGCAGTTCTTC. This translates into CASSSGTGYNEQFF.

J is TRBJ2-1 and V is TRBV7-2; no firm D call. The CDR3 spans 13 residues. Deletions cut 0 bases from V and 9 bases from J, with 9 bases between. Germline values: CDR1 SGHTA, CDR2 FQGNSA. The chain's CDR3 is CASSLAPSAEQFF. CDR3 DNA sequence: TGTGCCAGCAGCTTAGCCCCCTCGGCTGAGCAGTTCTTC. Full variable domain (remainder filled in from reference TRBV7-2 and TRBJ2-1): GAGVSQSPSNKVTEKGKDVELRCDPISGHTALYWYRQSLGQGLEFLIYFQGNSAPDKSGLPSDRFSAERTGGSVSTLTIQRTQQEDSAVYLCASSLAPSAEQFFGPGTRLTVL.

V is TRBV11-2 and J is TRBJ2-7, with 8 bases matching TRBD1. From germline, CDR1 is SGHAT and CDR2 FQNNGV. This CDR3 has 14 residues. Trimming cost V 1 base and J 3 bases; bases outside gene matches: 2. CDR3 nucleotides: TGTGCCAGCAGCTTAGGGACAGGGCTCTACGAGCAGTACTTC. This translates into CASSLGTGLYEQYF.

This chain uses TRBV6-1 with TRBJ1-2; D gene ambiguous. CDR3 length: 15 residues. Between the trimmed V and J ends, which lost 3 bases and 1 base, there was a span of 12 bases. Germline values: CDR1 MNHNS, CDR2 SASEGT. The CDR3 region has the DNA TGTGCCAGCAGTGATCACCCGGCCGGTAACTATGGCTACACCTTC. It translates to CASSDHPAGNYGYTF.

The chain has TRBV28 and TRBJ1-5; 7 positions agree with TRBD1. The CDR3 consists of 18 residues. The germline CDR1 and CDR2 sequences are MDHEN and SYDVKM. V shed 5 bases, J shed 2 bases, and the junction held 15 bases outside the gene matches. The CDR3 loop reads CASSRPSPGGWGNQPQHF. CDR3 in DNA: TGTGCCAGCAGTCGCCCCTCGCCAGGGGGATGGGGCAATCAGCCCCAGCATTTT.

The sample holds a few counts of this clone. The chain uses TRBV9 and TRBJ1-5; D call uncertain. V was trimmed by 5 bases and J by 1 base, leaving 10 bases between them. This CDR3 has 14 amino acids. Germline CDR1 SGDLS, CDR2 YYNGEE. CDR3 loop: CASSETWSNQPQHF. The CDR3 DNA reads as TGTGCCAGCAGTGAAACTTGGAGCAATCAGCCCCAGCATTTT. Based on the CDR3 plus reference TRBV9 and TRBJ1-5, the full variable domain is DSGVTQTPKHLITATGQRVTLRCSPRSGDLSVYWYQQSLDQGLQFLIQYYNGEERAKGNILERFSAQQFPDLHSELNLSSLELGDSALYFCASSETWSNQPQHFGDGTRLSIL.

This clone was seen a few times. V usage is TRBV6-1 and J usage is TRBJ2-6; D unresolved. The length of the CDR3 is 15 residues. Per the germline V gene, CDR1 is MNHNS and CDR2 is SASEGT. The ends were cut back, 1 base at V and 4 bases at J, with 8 bases in the middle. DNA for the CDR3: TGTGCCAGCAGTGAAGTAGGGTCAGGGGCCAACGTCCTGACTTTC. It yields the protein CASSEVGSGANVLTF.

The rearrangement joins TRBV6-6 to TRBJ2-7, with D possibly being TRBD1 (6 bases). Trimming left V 7 bases short and J 3 bases short, with 13 bases between. This CDR3 is 13 amino acids long. CDR1 is MNHNY, CDR2 SVGAGI, per germline (reference sequence). The DNA for the CDR3 is TGTGCCAGCAATAGGGGACACCTCTACGAGCAGTACTTC. Translating it yields CASNRGHLYEQYF.

The rearrangement links TRBV28 to TRBJ2-5; D gene unclear. The J call may be wrong; the DNA end is better matched by TRBJ2-7. CDR3 length: 15 amino acids. Germline lookup yields CDR1 MDHEN and CDR2 SYDVKM. The CDR3 protein is CASSPPTGSSYEQYF. For the CDR3, the DNA is TGTGCCAGCAGCCCCCCGACGGGCAGCTCCTACGAGCAGTACTTC.

This clone appeared once. V and J are TRBV6-1 and TRBJ2-1, with 7 bases lining up with TRBD2. This CDR3 has 17 amino acids. The germline gives CDR1 MNHNS, CDR2 SASEGT. With V trimmed by 4 bases and J by 0 bases, 9 bases remained unmatched. For the CDR3, the DNA is TGTGCCAGCAGTGGTGCCGGGACTACTTCCTCCTACAATGAGCAGTTCTTC. It is translated as CASSGAGTTSSYNEQFF.

The chain carries TRBV7-9 and TRBJ2-3; a possible D gene is TRBD2 (6 bases). The CDR3 extends over 15 amino acids. Germline assignment: CDR1 SEHNR and CDR2 FQNEAQ (reference sequence). Trimming pared 5 bases from V and 6 bases from J, leaving 18 bases between. CDR3 bases: TGTGCCAGCAGCCGAACCGGGGGAGTGGCTGATACGCAGTATTTT. It is translated as CASSRTGGVADTQYF. Combining the CDR3 with reference TRBV7-9 and TRBJ2-3 gives the whole variable domain DTGVSQNPRHKITKRGQNVTFRCDPISEHNRLYWYRQTLGQGPEFLTYFQNEAQLEKSRLLSDRFSAERPKGSFSTLEIQRTEQGDSAMYLCASSRTGGVADTQYFGPGTRLTVL.

The chain is built from TRBV27 and TRBJ2-1; 7 bases are a match to TRBD1. There are 12 residues in the CDR3. Germline CDR1 MNHEY, CDR2 SMNVEV (reference sequence). Germline trimming cut 8 bases from V and 9 bases from J; bases unmatched to any gene: 7. The DNA of the CDR3 is TGTGCCAGCGCACAGGGGTTCGGTGAGCAGTTCTTC. It specifies CASAQGFGEQFF.

CDR3 amino acids: CARSSRSGVLQPQHF. The CDR3 bases are TGTGCCAGAAGCTCAAGATCAGGAGTCCTGCAGCCCCAGCATTTT. V usage is TRBV7-5 and J usage is TRBJ1-5. TRBV7-5 is a pseudogene locus. The CDR3 runs to 15 residues.

The J gene is TRBJ2-3, the V gene TRBV7-9, with 10 bases matching TRBD2. The V segment lost 5 bases and the J segment 4 bases; nucleotides outside the gene matches: 3. This CDR3 is built from 14 residues. CDR1 is SEHNR and CDR2 is FQNEAQ in the germline V gene (reference sequence). CDR3 amino acids: CASSQRGGPDTQYF. The DNA of the CDR3 is TGTGCCAGCAGCCAGCGGGGGGGCCCAGATACGCAGTATTTT.

By its share, this clone is large. The rearrangement joins TRBV6-1 to TRBJ1-5, with 7 bases matching TRBD1. The V and J ends lost 2 bases and 7 bases, in that order; junction bases with no gene match: 5. The germline V gene encodes CDR1 MNHNS and CDR2 SASEGT. The CDR3 extends over 14 amino acids. The DNA of the CDR3 is TGTGCCAGCAGTGAAAAGGGGGCTAACCAGCCCCAGCATTTT. This codes for CASSEKGANQPQHF.

This chain connects TRBV19 to TRBJ1-2, with a possible D match to TRBD1 (6 bases). The CDR3 contains 13 residues. Germline CDR1 and CDR2: LNHDA and SQIVND (reference sequence). V lost 5 bases and J 7 bases, leaving 14 bases between the germline ends. The CDR3 DNA is TGTGCCAGTAGTCCCACAGGGAAGTCTGGCTACACCTTC. Residues: CASSPTGKSGYTF. The full variable domain, with the rest looked up from reference TRBV19 and TRBJ1-2, is DGGITQSPKYLFRKEGQNVTLSCEQNLNHDAMYWYRQDPGQGLRLIYYSQIVNDFQKGDIAEGYSVSREKKESFPLTVTSAQKNPTAFYLCASSPTGKSGYTFGSGTRLTVV.

This clone was detected only a few times. This chain uses TRBV7-9 with TRBJ2-7, with D perhaps TRBD2 (5 bases). Trimming took 1 base from V and 6 from J, leaving 7 bases between them. The germline gives CDR1 SEHNR, CDR2 FQNEAQ (reference sequence). CDR3 length: 12 residues. The CDR3 is CASSLGSGEQYF. CDR3 bases: TGTGCCAGCAGCTTAGGGAGCGGCGAGCAGTACTTC.